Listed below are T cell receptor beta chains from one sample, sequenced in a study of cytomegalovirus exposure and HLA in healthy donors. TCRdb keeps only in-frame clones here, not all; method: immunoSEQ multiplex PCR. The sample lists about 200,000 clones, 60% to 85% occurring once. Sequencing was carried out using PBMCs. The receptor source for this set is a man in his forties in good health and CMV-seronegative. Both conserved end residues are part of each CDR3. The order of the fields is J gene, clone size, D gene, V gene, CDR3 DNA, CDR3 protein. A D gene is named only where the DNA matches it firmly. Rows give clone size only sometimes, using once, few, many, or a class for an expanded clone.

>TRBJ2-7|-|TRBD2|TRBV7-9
TGTTCCAGCAGCTTAGCGGGAGGGCGCGAGCAGTACTTC
CSSSLAGGREQYF
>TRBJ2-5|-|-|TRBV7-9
TGTGCCAGCAGCCCAACCCTTGGGGGCCACCCTCAAGAGACCCAGTACTTC
CASSPTLGGHPQETQYF
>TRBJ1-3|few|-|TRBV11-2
TGTGCCAGCAGCTTAGAGGCCAGTTCCAACACCATATATTTT
CASSLEASSNTIYF
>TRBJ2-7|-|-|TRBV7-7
TGTGCCAGCAGCCCCATGGGGGCCTCCTACGAGCAGTACTTC
CASSPMGASYEQYF
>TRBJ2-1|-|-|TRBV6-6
TGTGCCAGCAGTTACTCTGGGAGGTATATAGGTGATGAGCAGTTCTTC
CASSYSGRYIGDEQFF
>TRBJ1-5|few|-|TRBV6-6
TGTGCCAGCAGTCCCTCCAGCGGGGGCAATCAGCCCCAGCATTTT
CASSPSSGGNQPQHF
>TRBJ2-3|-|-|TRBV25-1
TGTGCCAGCAGTGGGCAGAACACAGATACGCAGTATTTT
CASSGQNTDTQYF
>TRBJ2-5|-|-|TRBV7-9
TGTGCCAGCAGCTCCCCCCGGGCGGGGTTCACCTCCCAAGAGACCCAGTACTTC
CASSSPRAGFTSQETQYF
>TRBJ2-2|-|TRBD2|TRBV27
TGTGCCAGCAGGCTAGCGGGAGGGGTCGGGGAGCTGTTTTTT
CASRLAGGVGELFF
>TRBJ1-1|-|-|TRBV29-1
TGCAGCGCCGGGACCGGAGGGCACACTGAAGCTTTCTTT
CSAGTGGHTEAFF
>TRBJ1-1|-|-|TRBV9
TGTGCCAGCAGCGTAACACCGAACACTGAAGCTTTCTTT
CASSVTPNTEAFF
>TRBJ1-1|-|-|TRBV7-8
TGTGCCAGCACCCAAGGGGTATCCACTGAAGCTTTCTTT
CASTQGVSTEAFF
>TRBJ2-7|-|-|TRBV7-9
TGTTCCAGCAGCACCTCCCCTAGCTACGAGCAGTACTTC
CSSSTSPSYEQYF
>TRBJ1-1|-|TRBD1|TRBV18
TGTGCCAGCTCACCGACGGGACAGGGAAGGAACACTGAAGCTTTCTTT
CASSPTGQGRNTEAFF
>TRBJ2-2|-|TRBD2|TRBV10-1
TGCGCCAGCAGCAGCGGGGGGGCCGGGGAGCTGTTTTTT
CASSSGGAGELFF
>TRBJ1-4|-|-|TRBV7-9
TGTGCCAGCAGCTTTCGGGGGGCGGGTGAAAAACTGTTTTTT
CASSFRGAGEKLFF
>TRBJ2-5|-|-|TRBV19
TGTGCCAGTAGTACGCAAGAGACCCAGTACTTC
CASSTQETQYF
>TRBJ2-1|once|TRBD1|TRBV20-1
TGCAGTGCTTACCCACAGGGGGCGCTGTTCTTC
CSAYPQGALFF
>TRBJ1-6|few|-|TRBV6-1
TGTGCCAGCAGTGCCGAGAGGGCAGTTGGAGGGAGATCACCCCTCCACTTT
CASSAERAVGGRSPLHF
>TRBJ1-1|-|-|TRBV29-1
TGCAGCGTTGTCTTGAGGGCTGGCACTGAAGCTTTCTTT
CSVVLRAGTEAFF
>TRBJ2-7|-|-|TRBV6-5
TGTGCCAGCAGACGCCAGGGCAGGGGCGAGCAGTACTTC
CASRRQGRGEQYF
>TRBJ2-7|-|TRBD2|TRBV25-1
TGTGCCAGCAGTGAATCTGGCGGGAGAGCCTCCTACGAGCAGTACTTC
CASSESGGRASYEQYF
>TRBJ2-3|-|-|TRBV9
TGTGCCAGCAGCGTAGATTCCGGACTAAGGAGTCTAGATACGCAGTATTTT
CASSVDSGLRSLDTQYF
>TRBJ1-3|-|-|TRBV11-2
TGTGCCAGCAGCTTAGAGAATTGGAGCGGAAACACCATATATTTT
CASSLENWSGNTIYF
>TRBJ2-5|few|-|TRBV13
TGTGCCAGCAGCTTTGGGCGGGGAGGGACCCAGTACTTC
CASSFGRGGTQYF
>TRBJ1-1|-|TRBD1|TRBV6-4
TGTGCCAGCAGTGGGAGACAGGGAGGTCCCACTGAAGCTTTCTTT
CASSGRQGGPTEAFF
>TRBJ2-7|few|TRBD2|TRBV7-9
TGTGCCAGCAGCTTAGCGGGGAGCGGAGTAGCGGGGGAGCAGTACTTC
CASSLAGSGVAGEQYF
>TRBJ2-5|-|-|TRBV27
TGTGCCAGCAGTTTAAGGGGAGAGACCCAGTACTTC
CASSLRGETQYF
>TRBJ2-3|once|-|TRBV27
TGTGCCAGCAGTCCCGACATGGGCGATACGCAGTATTTT
CASSPDMGDTQYF
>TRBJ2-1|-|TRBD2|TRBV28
TGTGCCACCCATAGCGGGCCCATCTCCTACAATGAGCAGTTCTTC
CATHSGPISYNEQFF